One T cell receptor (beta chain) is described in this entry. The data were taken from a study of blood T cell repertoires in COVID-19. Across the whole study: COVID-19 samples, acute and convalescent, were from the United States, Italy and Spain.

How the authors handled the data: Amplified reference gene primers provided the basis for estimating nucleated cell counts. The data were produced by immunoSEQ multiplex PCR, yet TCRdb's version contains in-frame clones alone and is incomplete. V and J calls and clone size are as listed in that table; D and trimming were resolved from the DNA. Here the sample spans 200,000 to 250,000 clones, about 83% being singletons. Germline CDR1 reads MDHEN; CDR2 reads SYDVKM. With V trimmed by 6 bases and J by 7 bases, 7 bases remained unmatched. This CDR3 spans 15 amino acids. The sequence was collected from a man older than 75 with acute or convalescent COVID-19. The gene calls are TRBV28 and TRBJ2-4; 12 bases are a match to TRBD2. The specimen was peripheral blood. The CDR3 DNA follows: TGTGCCAGCAGCCCGACTAGCGGGGGTGTGAACATTCAGTACTTC. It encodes CASSPTSGGVNIQYF.